This is a list of T cell receptor beta chains from one sample in a study of PD-1 blockade in classical Hodgkin lymphoma. Sequencing used immunoSEQ multiplex PCR; TCRdb keeps in-frame clones, though not all of them. The repertoire holds approximately 10,000 clones, with around 86% as singletons. The sample consisted of CD8+ T cells from blood. The receptor set was obtained from a human donor with classical Hodgkin lymphoma. CDR3s include the opening cysteine and the closing phenylalanine or tryptophan. Each record gives: D gene, clone size, J gene, V gene, CDR3 protein, CDR3 DNA. The D gene is left open where the match is weak. Clone size is given for some rows only: seen once, a few or many times, or a class if the clone is expanded.

d_call: TRBD1
clone_size: NA
j_call: TRBJ1-2
v_call: TRBV5-6
cdr3_aa: CASSYGQDPIAHGYTF
cdr3_nt: TGTGCCAGCAGCTATGGACAGGACCCCATCGCCCATGGCTACACCTTC

d_call: TRBD2
clone_size: NA
j_call: TRBJ2-3
v_call: TRBV7-2
cdr3_aa: CASGTSGGVSDTQYF
cdr3_nt: TGTGCCAGCGGCACTAGCGGGGGGGTTTCAGATACGCAGTATTTT

d_call: NA
clone_size: NA
j_call: TRBJ2-7
v_call: TRBV5-1
cdr3_aa: CASSDILENEQYF
cdr3_nt: TGCGCCAGCAGCGACATTCTAGAAAACGAGCAGTACTTC

d_call: NA
clone_size: once
j_call: TRBJ1-2
v_call: TRBV6-6
cdr3_aa: CASSYTDNYGYTF
cdr3_nt: TGTGCCAGCAGTTATACAGACAACTATGGCTACACCTTC

d_call: TRBD2
clone_size: NA
j_call: TRBJ2-7
v_call: TRBV5-1
cdr3_aa: CASSLSSWVASGPYEQYF
cdr3_nt: TGCGCCAGCAGCTTGAGTTCGTGGGTGGCTAGCGGACCCTACGAGCAGTACTTC

d_call: NA
clone_size: few
j_call: TRBJ2-3
v_call: TRBV27
cdr3_aa: CASSLSGYTQYF
cdr3_nt: TGTGCCAGCAGTTTATCGGGGTATACGCAGTATTTT

d_call: NA
clone_size: NA
j_call: TRBJ2-7
v_call: TRBV15
cdr3_aa: CATSRDPGSSYEQYF
cdr3_nt: TGTGCCACCAGCAGAGATCCAGGGAGCAGCTACGAGCAGTACTTC

d_call: NA
clone_size: NA
j_call: TRBJ2-1
v_call: TRBV29-1
cdr3_aa: CSVVRGYNEQFF
cdr3_nt: TGCAGCGTTGTTCGGGGGTACAATGAGCAGTTCTTC

d_call: NA
clone_size: NA
j_call: TRBJ1-1
v_call: TRBV19
cdr3_aa: CASIPTGGASTEAFF
cdr3_nt: TGTGCCAGTATTCCAACGGGAGGTGCCTCCACTGAAGCTTTCTTT

d_call: NA
clone_size: NA
j_call: TRBJ1-2
v_call: TRBV30
cdr3_aa: CAWSLRNLYGYTF
cdr3_nt: TGTGCCTGGAGTCTTCGGAATCTCTATGGCTACACCTTC

d_call: NA
clone_size: NA
j_call: TRBJ2-2
v_call: TRBV7-2
cdr3_aa: CASSLYIGELFF
cdr3_nt: TGTGCCAGCAGCTTATATATCGGGGAGCTGTTTTTT

d_call: TRBD1
clone_size: NA
j_call: TRBJ1-1
v_call: TRBV4-3
cdr3_aa: CASSQERQGGITEAFF
cdr3_nt: TGCGCCAGCAGCCAAGAGAGGCAGGGGGGGATCACTGAAGCTTTCTTT

d_call: NA
clone_size: NA
j_call: TRBJ1-3
v_call: TRBV9
cdr3_aa: CASSVSPLDRGTSRNTIYF
cdr3_nt: TGTGCCAGCAGCGTATCCCCCCTAGACCGAGGGACTTCAAGAAACACCATATATTTT

d_call: NA
clone_size: NA
j_call: TRBJ2-3
v_call: TRBV15
cdr3_aa: CATSTRVTDTQYF
cdr3_nt: TGTGCCACCAGCACGCGGGTCACAGATACGCAGTATTTT

d_call: TRBD2
clone_size: few
j_call: TRBJ2-3
v_call: TRBV13
cdr3_aa: CASSSRTSGGTDTQYF
cdr3_nt: TGTGCCAGCAGCTCAAGGACTAGCGGGGGGACAGATACGCAGTATTTT

d_call: NA
clone_size: NA
j_call: TRBJ2-3
v_call: TRBV6-5
cdr3_aa: CASSYRGRDTQYF
cdr3_nt: TGTGCCAGCAGTTACCGGGGGAGAGATACGCAGTATTTT